One and the same sample provided the 12 T cell receptor beta chains below, sequenced in a study of cytomegalovirus exposure and HLA in healthy donors. The PCR employed 60 Vbeta primers together with 13 Jbeta primers. The table came from immunoSEQ multiplex PCR; TCRdb's copy has only in-frame clones and leaves some out. The sample yields about 250,000 clones, about 88% seen once. The sequenced sample consisted of PBMCs. These receptors all stem from a girl aged 2-10 years in good health and CMV-seronegative.

This sequence joins TRBV13 and TRBJ2-7, with unresolved D. Germline V gene data show CDR1 as PRHDT and CDR2 as FYEKMQ (reference sequence). The CDR3 has 14 residues. The germline V and J ends were trimmed by 5 bases and 3 bases, with 14 bases remaining between them. CDR3 protein: CASSVRRSFYEQYF. The CDR3 DNA sequence: TGTGCCAGCAGCGTGCGACGGAGCTTCTACGAGCAGTACTTC.

V is TRBV19 and J is TRBJ2-1, with D perhaps matching TRBD1 (7 bases). Looked up from germline, CDR1 is LNHDA and CDR2 is SQIVND (reference sequence). The CDR3 contains 16 residues. V lost 3 bases to trimming and J lost 9 bases, with 21 bases between them. CDR3 sequence (DNA): TGTGCCAGTAGTATCAAAATGGCGGGCCAGGGGGGTGAGCAGTTCTTC. It encodes CASSIKMAGQGGEQFF.

The chain combines TRBV30 with TRBJ1-5, with a possible D match to TRBD1 (5 bases). CDR1 and CDR2 from the germline V gene are GTSNPN and SVGIG (reference sequence). This CDR3 spans 17 amino acids. The germline V and J ends were trimmed by 2 bases and 3 bases, with 20 bases remaining between them. In DNA, the CDR3 is TGTGCCTGGAGTCTCCCGCCTCAGGGATTTTTCAATCAGCCCCAGCATTTT. Protein: CAWSLPPQGFFNQPQHF.

CDR3 loop: CASQGGSYEQYF. As DNA, the CDR3 is TGTGCCAGTCAGGGTGGCTCCTACGAGCAGTACTTC. The chain joins TRBV2 to TRBJ2-5; possible D gene TRBD1, 5 bases. The J call is in doubt because the DNA end fits TRBJ2-7 better. CDR1 and CDR2 (germline): SNHLY, FYNNEI. This CDR3 has 12 residues.

This clone was detected only once. The chain has TRBV5-4 and TRBJ1-2, with D possibly TRBD1 on 5 matching bases. The germline V gene has CDR1 SGHNT and CDR2 YYREEE (reference sequence). Between the trimmed V and J ends, which lost 6 bases and 4 bases, there was a span of 16 bases. This CDR3 spans 14 amino acids. The CDR3 sequence is CASNAREGLYGYTF. Written as DNA, the CDR3 is TGTGCCAGCAACGCCAGGGAGGGCCTCTATGGCTACACCTTC.

The V gene is TRBV7-2, the J gene TRBJ2-7, with TRBD2 as a possible D gene (5 bases). Per the germline V gene, CDR1 is SGHTA and CDR2 is FQGNSA. The CDR3 runs to 12 residues. V was shortened by 1 base and J by 7 bases, with 8 bases between the two germline ends. CDR3 protein: CASSLEAGEQYF. The CDR3 nucleotides are TGTGCCAGCAGCTTAGAGGCGGGTGAGCAGTACTTC.

The chain carries TRBV19 and TRBJ2-7; 12 bases line up with TRBD2. V gave up 6 bases and J gave up 1 base; unmatched junction bases: 4. CDR3 length: 15 residues. CDR1 and CDR2 from the germline V gene are LNHDA and SQIVND (reference sequence). CDR3 residues: CASRMTSGRSYEQYF. Written as DNA, the CDR3 is TGTGCCAGTAGGATGACTAGCGGGAGATCCTACGAGCAGTACTTC.

The genes are TRBV10-1 and TRBJ2-7, with unresolved D. The length of the CDR3 is 14 residues. V gave up 3 bases and J gave up 0 bases, with 9 bases separating them. Germline V gives CDR1 WNHNN, CDR2 SYGVQD (reference sequence). The CDR3 here is CASSDSGHSYEQYF. In nucleotides, the CDR3 is TGCGCCAGCAGTGACTCCGGTCACTCCTACGAGCAGTACTTC.

The genes are TRBV5-1 and TRBJ2-2; the match to TRBD1 covers 8 bases. Losses at the gene ends were 4 bases for V and 4 bases for J; bases not matched to a gene: 3. Germline values: CDR1 SGHRS, CDR2 YFSETQ. This CDR3 is 14 amino acids long. The CDR3 spells CASSVTGGTGELFF. The CDR3 coding sequence is TGCGCCAGCAGCGTTACAGGGGGCACCGGGGAGCTGTTTTTT. The full variable domain, rest sourced from reference TRBV5-1 and TRBJ2-2, is KAGVTQTPRYLIKTRGQQVTLSCSPISGHRSVSWYQQTPGQGLQFLFEYFSETQRNKGNFPGRFSGRQFSNSRSEMNVSTLELGDSALYLCASSVTGGTGELFFGEGSRLTVL.

V and J are TRBV7-9 and TRBJ1-2, with TRBD1 identical over 7 bases. V lost 2 bases to trimming and J lost 4 bases; unmatched junction nucleotides: 7. This CDR3 spans 15 amino acids. The germline CDR1 and CDR2 sequences are SEHNR and FQNEAQ (reference sequence). CDR3: CASSLRTGNFYGYTF. CDR3 coding DNA: TGTGCCAGCAGCTTACGGACAGGAAACTTCTATGGCTACACCTTC.

This clone has a single count. The V and J genes are TRBV30 and TRBJ2-2; 7 bases line up with TRBD1. Germline assignment: CDR1 GTSNPN and CDR2 SVGIG (reference sequence). The CDR3 extends over 16 amino acids. The ends lost 3 bases at V and 4 bases at J; junction bases unmatched: 11. In DNA, the CDR3 is TGTGCCTGGAGAGGAAGGGGGCGTGGGCCCACCGGGGAGCTGTTTTTT. Its translation is CAWRGRGRGPTGELFF. The full variable domain, rest sourced from reference TRBV30 and TRBJ2-2, is SQTIHQWPATLVQPVGSPLSLECTVEGTSNPNLYWYRQAAGRGLQLLFYSVGIGQISSEVPQNLSASRPQDRQFILSSKKLLLSDSGFYLCAWRGRGRGPTGELFFGEGSRLTVL.

The rearrangement uses TRBV19 and TRBJ1-2, with no clear D. The germline CDR1 and CDR2 sequences are LNHDA and SQIVND (reference sequence). The CDR3 is 12 residues long. Trimming pared 10 bases from V and 1 base from J, leaving 10 bases between. The CDR3 loop reads CATTASNYGYTF. The CDR3 nucleotides read TGTGCCACCACGGCTAGTAACTATGGCTACACCTTC.